This T cell receptor (beta chain) came from a study of T-cell memory formation after mild COVID-19. Points from the study as a whole: Clones that contracted clustered mainly in CM and EM if CD4+ and in EMRA if CD8+. The finding that pre-infection memory included some responding clones suggested that cross-reactive memory joined.

Worth noting for this clonotype: The antigen is not known.

CDR3 length: 14 residues. The germline gives CDR1 SNHLY, CDR2 FYNNEI. V lost 7 bases, J lost 5 bases, and 10 bases stayed unmatched. TCRdb reanalysed the 5' RACE reads using MiXCR and keeps one entry per CDR3 protein. This repertoire shows about 150,000 distinct CDR3 sequences, under 30% found once; its top ten account for around 22%. The chain has TRBV2 and TRBJ2-5; 7 positions match TRBD1. The material sequenced was PBMCs or a T cell subset sorted from them (not recorded which). This receptor was identified in an adult woman who had mild COVID-19 (a few samples of this study predate the infection). Cell type and time point are not known. CDR3 in DNA: TGTGCCAGCACCGCCCCGACAGGGTGGGAGACCCAGTACTTC. Residues: CASTAPTGWETQYF.